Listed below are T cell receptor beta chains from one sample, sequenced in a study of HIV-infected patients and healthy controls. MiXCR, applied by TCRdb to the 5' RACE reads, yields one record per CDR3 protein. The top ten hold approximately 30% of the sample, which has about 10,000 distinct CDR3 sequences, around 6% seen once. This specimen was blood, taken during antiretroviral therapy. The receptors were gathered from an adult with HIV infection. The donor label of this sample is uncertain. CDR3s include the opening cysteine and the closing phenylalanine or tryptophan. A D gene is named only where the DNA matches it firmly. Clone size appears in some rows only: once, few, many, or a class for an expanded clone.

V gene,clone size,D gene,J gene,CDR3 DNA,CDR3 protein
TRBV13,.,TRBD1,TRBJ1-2,TGTGCCAGCAGCTTTTCAGGGGGCAACTATGGCTACACCTTC,CASSFSGGNYGYTF
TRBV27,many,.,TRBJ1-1,TGTGCCAGCAGTGAAACCGTCTTGAACACTGAAGCTTTCTTT,CASSETVLNTEAFF
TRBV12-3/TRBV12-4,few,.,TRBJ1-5,TGTGCCAGCAGTTTCGTTCAGGGGAATCAGCCCCAGCATTTT,CASSFVQGNQPQHF
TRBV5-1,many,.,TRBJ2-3,TGCGCCAGCCGTACAGGGCGGGCAGATACGCAGTATTTT,CASRTGRADTQYF
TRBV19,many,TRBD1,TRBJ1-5,TGTGCCAGTATAGGACAGGGGCCCGTCTTTACGCATTTT,CASIGQGPVFTHF
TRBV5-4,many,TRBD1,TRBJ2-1,TGTGCCAGCAGCTCCGGGACAGGAGCCTACAATGAGCAGTTCTTC,CASSSGTGAYNEQFF
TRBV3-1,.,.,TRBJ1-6,TGTGCCAGCAGGGGGGGGGGCTCCTATAATTCACCCCTCCACTTT,CASRGGGSYNSPLHF
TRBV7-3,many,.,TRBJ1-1,TGTGCCAGCAGCTCTCGTCACAGTAACACTGAAGCTTTCTTT,CASSSRHSNTEAFF
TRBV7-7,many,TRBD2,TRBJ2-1,TGTGCTAGCAGCGAAATCGGGACTAGCAGTTACAATGAGCAGTTCTTC,CASSEIGTSSYNEQFF
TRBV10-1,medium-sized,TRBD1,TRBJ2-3,TGCGCCAGCTCCGACAGGGGCGGCACAGATACGCAGTATTTT,CASSDRGGTDTQYF
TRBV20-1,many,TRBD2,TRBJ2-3,TGCAGTGCTAGAGGTCGCGTTAGCGGGGCCACAGATACGCAGTATTTT,CSARGRVSGATDTQYF
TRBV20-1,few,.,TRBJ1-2,TGCAGTGCTAGGACAGTTTATGGCTACACCTTC,CSARTVYGYTF
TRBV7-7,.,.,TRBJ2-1,TGTGCTAGCAGCCCAAATGTGGACAATGAGCAGTTCTTC,CASSPNVDNEQFF
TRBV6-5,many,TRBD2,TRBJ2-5,TGTGCCAGCAGTTACGGGACTAGTCGGGCAGAGACCCAGTACTTC,CASSYGTSRAETQYF
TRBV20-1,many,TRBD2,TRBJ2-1,TGCAGTGCTAGAGCGCTAGCGGGGGCCTACAATGAGCAGTTCTTC,CSARALAGAYNEQFF
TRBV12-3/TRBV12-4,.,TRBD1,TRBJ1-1,TGTGCCAGCAGGGGGACAGGGGCGGACACTGAAGCTTTCTTT,CASRGTGADTEAFF
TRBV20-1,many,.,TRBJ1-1,TGCAGTGCTAGAGAGGAGGGTAGGGGCACTGAAGCTTTCTTT,CSAREEGRGTEAFF
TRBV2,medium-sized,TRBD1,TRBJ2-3,TGTGCCAGCAGCGTAGGGGGCCTGCGCACAGATACGCAGTATTTT,CASSVGGLRTDTQYF
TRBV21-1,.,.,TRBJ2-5,TGTGCCAGCAGCAACGGGTATGGTGATAGAGAGACCCAGTACTTC,CASSNGYGDRETQYF
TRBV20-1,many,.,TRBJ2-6,TGCAGTGCTAGAACCGGGGAAGGCGGGGTACACTCTGGGGCCAACGTCCTGACTTTC,CSARTGEGGVHSGANVLTF
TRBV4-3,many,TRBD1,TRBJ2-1,TGCGCCAGCAGCCAAGCCGGACAGGGGTTGAATGAGCAGTTCTTC,CASSQAGQGLNEQFF
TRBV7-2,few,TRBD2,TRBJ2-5,TGTGCCAGCAGCTTCCAGGGCGGGGGGCGCAAGGAGACCCAGTACTTC,CASSFQGGGRKETQYF
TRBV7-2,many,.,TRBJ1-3,TGTGCCAGCAGCTTAGAGCGAAACACCATATATTTT,CASSLERNTIYF
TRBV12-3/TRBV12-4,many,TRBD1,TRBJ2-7,TGTGCCAGCAGTTTGTTCGGGACAGGGTTAGGCGAGCAGTACTTC,CASSLFGTGLGEQYF
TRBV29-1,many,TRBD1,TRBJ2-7,TGCAGCGTTGTGACAGGGGGCGCGGGGGAGCAGTACTTC,CSVVTGGAGEQYF
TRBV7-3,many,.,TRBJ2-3,TGTGCCAGCAGCCTGACCCCCTTAGGGGATACGCAGTATTTT,CASSLTPLGDTQYF
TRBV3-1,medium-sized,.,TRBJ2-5,TGTGCCAGCAGCCAGAAGGTCCAGCAAGAGACCCAGTACTTC,CASSQKVQQETQYF
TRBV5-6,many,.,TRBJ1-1,TGTGCCAGCAGCTTGGCTAGGACTGAAGCTTTCTTT,CASSLARTEAFF
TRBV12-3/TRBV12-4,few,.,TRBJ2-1,TGTGCCAGCAGTTTAGATCACAGGGTCAGCAACGGCAATGAGCAGTTCTTC,CASSLDHRVSNGNEQFF
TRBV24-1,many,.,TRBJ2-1,TGTGCCACCAGTATCGCGTGGAGGGGCTACAATGAGCAGTTCTTC,CATSIAWRGYNEQFF
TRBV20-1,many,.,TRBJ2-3,TGCAGTGCTAGAGATCCGCAGGCTGCAGATACGCAGTATTTT,CSARDPQAADTQYF
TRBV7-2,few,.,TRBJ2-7,TGTGCCAGCACCCTGGGCCCCGGGAACGAGCAGTACTTC,CASTLGPGNEQYF
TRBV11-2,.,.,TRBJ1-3,TGTGCCAGCAGCGACGGTTTAAACTCTGGAAACACCATATATTTT,CASSDGLNSGNTIYF
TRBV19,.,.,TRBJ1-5,TGTGCCAGTAGTAGCGGGTCCGATCAGCCCCAGCATTTT,CASSSGSDQPQHF
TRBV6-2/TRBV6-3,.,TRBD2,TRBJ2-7,TGTGCCAGCAGTGAGGGAGCGGGAGCGGGAGAGCAGTACTTC,CASSEGAGAGEQYF
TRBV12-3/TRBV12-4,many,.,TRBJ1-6,TGTGCCAGCAGTTTATCCGTGAGCCCGTCCCATTCACCCCTCCACTTT,CASSLSVSPSHSPLHF
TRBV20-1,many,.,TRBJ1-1,TGCAGTGCCGTCCCCGGGGGGCAATCGAACACTGAAGCTTTCTTT,CSAVPGGQSNTEAFF
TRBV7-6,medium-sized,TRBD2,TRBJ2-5,TGTGCCAGCAGCTTAGAACTAGCGGGAGGGCAAGAGACCCAGTACTTC,CASSLELAGGQETQYF
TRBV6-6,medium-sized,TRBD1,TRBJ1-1,TGTGCCAGCAGTGGGGACAGTTTTGAAGCTTTCTTT,CASSGDSFEAFF
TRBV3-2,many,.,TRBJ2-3,TGTGCCAGCAGCCAATCGGGACTCTACACAGATACGCAGTATTTT,CASSQSGLYTDTQYF
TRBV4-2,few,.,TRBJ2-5,TGTGCCAGCAGCCGCCGGGACTCCGAAGAGACCCAGTACTTC,CASSRRDSEETQYF
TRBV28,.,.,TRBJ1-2,TGTGCCAGCAGTTCCACCGGCAGGTCCTATGGCTACACCTTC,CASSSTGRSYGYTF
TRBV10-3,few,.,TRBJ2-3,TGTGCCATCAGTGAGTCCAGGGGTCCAGATACGCAGTATTTT,CAISESRGPDTQYF
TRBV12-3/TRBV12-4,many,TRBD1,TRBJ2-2,TGTGCCAGCACAGTAAGACAGGGTAACACCGGGGAGCTGTTTTTT,CASTVRQGNTGELFF
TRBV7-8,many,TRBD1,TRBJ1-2,TGTGCCAGCAGCCCGTCGACAGGGAACTATGGCTACACCTTC,CASSPSTGNYGYTF